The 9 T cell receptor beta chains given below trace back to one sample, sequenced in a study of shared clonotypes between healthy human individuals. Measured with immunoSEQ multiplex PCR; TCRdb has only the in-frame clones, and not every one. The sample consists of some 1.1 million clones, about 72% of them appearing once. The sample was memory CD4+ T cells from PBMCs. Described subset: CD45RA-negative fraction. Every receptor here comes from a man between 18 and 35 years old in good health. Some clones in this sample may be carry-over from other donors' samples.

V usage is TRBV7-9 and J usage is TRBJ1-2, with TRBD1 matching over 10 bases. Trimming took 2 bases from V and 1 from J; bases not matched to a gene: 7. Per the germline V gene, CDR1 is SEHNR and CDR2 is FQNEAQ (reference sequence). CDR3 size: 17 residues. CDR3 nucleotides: TGTGCCAGCAGCTTAAGACAGGGGGCCATTTTTAACTATGGCTACACCTTC. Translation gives CASSLRQGAIFNYGYTF.

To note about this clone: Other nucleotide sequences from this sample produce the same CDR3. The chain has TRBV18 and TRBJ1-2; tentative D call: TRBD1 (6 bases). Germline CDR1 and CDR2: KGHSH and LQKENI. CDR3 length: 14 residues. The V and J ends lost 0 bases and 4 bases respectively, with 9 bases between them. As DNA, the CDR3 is TGTGCCAGCTCACCACCCAACAGGGCCTATGGCTACACCTTC. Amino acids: CASSPPNRAYGYTF. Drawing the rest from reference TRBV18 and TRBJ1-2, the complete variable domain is NAGVMQNPRHLVRRRGQEARLRCSPMKGHSHVYWYRQLPEEGLKFMVYLQKENIIDESGMPKERFSAEFPKEGPSILRIQQVVRGDSAAYFCASSPPNRAYGYTFGSGTRLTVV.

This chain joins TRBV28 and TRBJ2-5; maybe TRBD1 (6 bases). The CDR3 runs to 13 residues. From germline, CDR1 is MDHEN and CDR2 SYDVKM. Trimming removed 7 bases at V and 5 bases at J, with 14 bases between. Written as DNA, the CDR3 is TGTGCCAGCATGGGGCAGGGGTGGGAGACCCAGTACTTC. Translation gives CASMGQGWETQYF. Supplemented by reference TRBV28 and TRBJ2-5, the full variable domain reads DVKVTQSSRYLVKRTGEKVFLECVQDMDHENMFWYRQDPGLGLRLIYFSYDVKMKEKGDIPEGYSVSREKKERFSLILESASTNQTSMYLCASMGQGWETQYFGPGTRLLVL.

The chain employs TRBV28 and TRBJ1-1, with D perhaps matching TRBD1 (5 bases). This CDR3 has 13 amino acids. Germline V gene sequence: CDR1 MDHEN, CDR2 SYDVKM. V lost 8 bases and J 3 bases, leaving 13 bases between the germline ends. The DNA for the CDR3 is TGTGCCAGCGGCCTAAGGGGAGACACTGAAGCTTTCTTT. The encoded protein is CASGLRGDTEAFF. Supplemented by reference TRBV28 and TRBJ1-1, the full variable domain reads DVKVTQSSRYLVKRTGEKVFLECVQDMDHENMFWYRQDPGLGLRLIYFSYDVKMKEKGDIPEGYSVSREKKERFSLILESASTNQTSMYLCASGLRGDTEAFFGQGTRLTVV.

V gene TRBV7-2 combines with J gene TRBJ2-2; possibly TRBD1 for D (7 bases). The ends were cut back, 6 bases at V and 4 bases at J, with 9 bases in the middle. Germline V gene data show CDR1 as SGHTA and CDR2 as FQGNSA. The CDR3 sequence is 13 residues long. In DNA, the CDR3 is TGTGCCAGCAGGCAGGGGGGCACCGGGGAGCTGTTTTTT. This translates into CASRQGGTGELFF.

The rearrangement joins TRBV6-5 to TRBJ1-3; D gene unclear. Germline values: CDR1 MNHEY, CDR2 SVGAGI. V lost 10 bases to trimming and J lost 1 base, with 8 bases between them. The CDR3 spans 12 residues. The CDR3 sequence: CATTSSGNTIYF. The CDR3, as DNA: TGTGCCACCACCTCGTCTGGAAACACCATATATTTT.

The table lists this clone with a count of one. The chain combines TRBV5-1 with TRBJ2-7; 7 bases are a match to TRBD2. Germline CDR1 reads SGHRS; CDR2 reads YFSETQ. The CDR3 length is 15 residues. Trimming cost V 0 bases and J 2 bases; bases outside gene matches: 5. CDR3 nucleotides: TGCGCCAGCAGCTTGGGTGGACTAGGAGCCTACGAGCAGTACTTC. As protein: CASSLGGLGAYEQYF.

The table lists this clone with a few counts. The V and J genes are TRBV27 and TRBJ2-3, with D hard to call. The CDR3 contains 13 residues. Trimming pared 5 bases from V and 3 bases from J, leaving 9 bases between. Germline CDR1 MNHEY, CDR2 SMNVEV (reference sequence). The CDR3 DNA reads TGTGCCAGCAGTCCGCGGTGGACAGATACGCAGTATTTT. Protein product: CASSPRWTDTQYF.

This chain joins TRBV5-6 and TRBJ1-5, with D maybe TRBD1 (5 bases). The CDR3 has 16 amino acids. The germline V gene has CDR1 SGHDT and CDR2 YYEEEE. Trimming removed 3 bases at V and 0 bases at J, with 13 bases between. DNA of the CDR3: TGTGCCAGCAGCTATGGGGCCGGGCTTAGCAATCAGCCCCAGCATTTT. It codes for CASSYGAGLSNQPQHF.